This entry describes one TCR beta chain. This sample was taken from a study of cytomegalovirus exposure and HLA in healthy donors. Donors likely had unrecorded immune exposures despite being nominally healthy when sampled. The PCR made use of 60 Vbeta and 13 Jbeta primers. The repertoire was sequenced with immunoSEQ multiplex PCR; TCRdb's copy has only in-frame clones and lacks some. Of 150,000 to 250,000 clones in the sample, around 80% are singletons; the top ten hold around 4.3%. Trimming pared 6 bases from V and 4 bases from J, leaving 13 bases between. CDR1 is ENHRY and CDR2 is SYGVKD in the germline V gene. This CDR3 is 14 amino acids long.

The chain has TRBV10-3 and TRBJ1-3, with a weak D call TRBD1 (5 bases). The source is a woman aged 25 to 45 in good health and CMV-seropositive. The sequenced material came from PBMCs. This chain's CDR3 is CAIRGGTSGNTIYF. The CDR3 region has the DNA TGTGCCATCAGGGGGGGAACTTCCGGAAACACCATATATTTT.